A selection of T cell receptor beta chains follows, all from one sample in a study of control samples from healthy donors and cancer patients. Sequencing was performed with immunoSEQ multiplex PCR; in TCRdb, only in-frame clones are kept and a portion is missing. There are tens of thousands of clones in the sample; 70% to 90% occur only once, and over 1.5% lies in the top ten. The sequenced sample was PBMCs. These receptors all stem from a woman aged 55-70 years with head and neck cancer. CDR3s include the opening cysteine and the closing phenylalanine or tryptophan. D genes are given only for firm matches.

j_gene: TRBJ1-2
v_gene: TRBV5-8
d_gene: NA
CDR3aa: CASSSDEGATVSNYGYTF

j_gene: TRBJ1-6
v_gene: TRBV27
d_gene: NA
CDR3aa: CASTGTRNYGGANSPLHF

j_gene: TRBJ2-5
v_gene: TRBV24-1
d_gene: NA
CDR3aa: CATSVTGETQYF

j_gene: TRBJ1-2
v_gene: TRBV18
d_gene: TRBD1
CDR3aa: CASSPRTGLNYGYTF

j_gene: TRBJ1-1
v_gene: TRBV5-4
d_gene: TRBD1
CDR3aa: CASSLPGQMNTEAFF

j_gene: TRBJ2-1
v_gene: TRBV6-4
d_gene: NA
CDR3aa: CASSATKTGINEQFF

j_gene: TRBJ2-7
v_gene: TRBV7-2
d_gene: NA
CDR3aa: CASSLEPQSYEQYF

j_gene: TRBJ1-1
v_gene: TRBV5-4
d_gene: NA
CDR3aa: CASSFWGRGTEAFF

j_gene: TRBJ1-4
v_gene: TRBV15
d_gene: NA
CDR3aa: CATSYRVREKLFF

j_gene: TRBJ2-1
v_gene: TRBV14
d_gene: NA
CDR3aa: CASSQRYGNNEQFF

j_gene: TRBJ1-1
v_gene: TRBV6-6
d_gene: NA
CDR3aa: CASRLGFSNTEAFF

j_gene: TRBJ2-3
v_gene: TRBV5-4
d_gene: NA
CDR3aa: CASSLLGTPSTDTQYF

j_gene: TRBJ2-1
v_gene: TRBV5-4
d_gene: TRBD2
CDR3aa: CASSFSSGRYNEQFF

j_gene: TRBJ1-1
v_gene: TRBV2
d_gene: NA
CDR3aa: CASKGDMNTEAFF

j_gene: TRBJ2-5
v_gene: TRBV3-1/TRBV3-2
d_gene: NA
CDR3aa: CASSPGPGWEETQYF

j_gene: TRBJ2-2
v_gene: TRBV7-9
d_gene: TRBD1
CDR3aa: CASSLYGTAVTGELFF